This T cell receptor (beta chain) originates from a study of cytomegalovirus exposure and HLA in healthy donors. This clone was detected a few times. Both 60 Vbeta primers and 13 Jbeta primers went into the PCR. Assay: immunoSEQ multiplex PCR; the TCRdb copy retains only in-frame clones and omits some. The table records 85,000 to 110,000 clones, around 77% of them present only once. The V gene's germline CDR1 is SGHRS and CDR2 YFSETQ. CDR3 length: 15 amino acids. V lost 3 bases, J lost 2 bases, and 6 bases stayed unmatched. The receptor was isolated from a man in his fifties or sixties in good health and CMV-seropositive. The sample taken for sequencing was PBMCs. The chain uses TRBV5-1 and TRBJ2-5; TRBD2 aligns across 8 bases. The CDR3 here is CASSSSGTRQETQYF. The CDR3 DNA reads TGCGCCAGCAGCTCCTCCGGGACTAGGCAAGAGACCCAGTACTTC.